Each of the 25 T cell receptor beta chains below was sequenced from the same sample in a study of shared clonotypes between healthy human individuals. The data were produced by immunoSEQ multiplex PCR, yet TCRdb's version contains in-frame clones alone and is incomplete. The data contain roughly 2.4 million clones, approximately 94% of them seen just once; the ten biggest clones take up roughly 0.13%. Sequenced sample: naive CD4+ T cells sorted from blood. Sample subset: CD45RA+ positively selected. The receptors here all came from a man between 18 and 29 years old in good health.

The gene calls are TRBV7-2 and TRBJ1-5, with D perhaps TRBD1 (5 bases). Trimming removed 5 bases at V and 0 bases at J, with 11 bases between. Germline V gives CDR1 SGHTA, CDR2 FQGNSA. The CDR3 length is 15 residues. CDR3 loop: CASSAFGGSNQPQHF. CDR3 DNA sequence: TGTGCCAGCAGCGCCTTTGGGGGTAGCAATCAGCCCCAGCATTTT.

In this sample, this clone turned up once. The chain couples TRBV9 to TRBJ2-2; TRBD1 aligns across 7 bases. This CDR3 region has 15 residues. V shed 3 bases, J shed 2 bases, and the junction held 4 bases outside the gene matches. CDR1 and CDR2 from the germline V gene are SGDLS and YYNGEE. In DNA, the CDR3 is TGTGCCAGCAGCGCGGGACAGAGAAACACCGGGGAGCTGTTTTTT. It yields the protein CASSAGQRNTGELFF. Full variable domain (missing parts from reference TRBV9 and TRBJ2-2): DSGVTQTPKHLITATGQRVTLRCSPRSGDLSVYWYQQSLDQGLQFLIQYYNGEERAKGNILERFSAQQFPDLHSELNLSSLELGDSALYFCASSAGQRNTGELFFGEGSRLTVL.

This chain links TRBV2 with TRBJ2-2; the D is unclear. The germline V and J ends were trimmed by 3 bases and 2 bases, with 10 bases remaining between them. Germline CDR1 and CDR2: SNHLY and FYNNEI. CDR3 length: 15 amino acids. CDR3 DNA: TGTGCCAGCAGTGATTCTTTAGGTAACACCGGGGAGCTGTTTTTT. It codes for CASSDSLGNTGELFF.

The table lists this clone with a count of one. V is TRBV7-9 and J is TRBJ1-1, with D unresolved. CDR3 length: 12 residues. Per germline, CDR1 SEHNR and CDR2 FQNEAQ (reference sequence). The germline V and J ends were trimmed by 6 bases and 1 base, with 6 bases remaining between them. The CDR3 bases are TGTGCCAGCAGTTACAAGAACACTGAAGCTTTCTTT. Protein: CASSYKNTEAFF.

J is TRBJ1-3 and V is TRBV6-5; tentatively, D is TRBD1 (6 bases). This CDR3 is built from 16 residues. Germline CDR1 and CDR2: MNHEY and SVGAGI. Trimming cost V 1 base and J 0 bases, with 10 bases left between them. The CDR3 nucleotides are TGTGCCAGCAGTTACTGGGGGGGCATCTCTGGAAACACCATATATTTT. This gives the protein CASSYWGGISGNTIYF.

V gene TRBV28 combines with J gene TRBJ1-2, with D perhaps TRBD1 (6 bases). The CDR3 totals 15 residues. V was pared by 6 bases and J by 8 bases, with 22 bases between. Germline values: CDR1 MDHEN, CDR2 SYDVKM. The CDR3 loop reads CASSSRGQPRSGYTF. The CDR3 DNA is TGTGCCAGCAGCTCTCGAGGACAGCCTAGGAGCGGCTACACCTTC.

The chain recombines TRBV11-2 with TRBJ1-1; D unresolved. V shed 5 bases and J shed 2 bases, with 9 bases lying between them. CDR3 length: 13 residues. Per germline, CDR1 SGHAT and CDR2 FQNNGV. CDR3: CASSQWENTEAFF. CDR3 coding DNA: TGTGCCAGCAGCCAGTGGGAAAACACTGAAGCTTTCTTT.

About this clone itself: The sample contains more than one DNA sequence encoding this CDR3. V is TRBV20-1 and J is TRBJ2-7; no reliable D call. The CDR3 runs to 11 residues. Looked up from germline, CDR1 is DFQATT and CDR2 is SNEGSKA (reference sequence). V was pared by 3 bases and J by 2 bases, with 5 bases between. The CDR3 reads CSASDPYEQYF. CDR3 DNA: TGCAGTGCTAGTGACCCCTACGAGCAGTACTTC.

The rearrangement joins TRBV7-2 to TRBJ2-1, with D unclear. CDR3 size: 16 residues. V was shortened by 5 bases and J by 4 bases, with 18 bases between the two germline ends. Germline loops: CDR1 SGHTA, CDR2 FQGNSA. CDR3 protein: CASSLDSLAGYNEQFF. As DNA, the CDR3 is TGTGCCAGCAGCCTCGACTCGTTAGCCGGGTACAATGAGCAGTTCTTC.

The gene calls are TRBV11-2 and TRBJ1-3; possibly TRBD1 for D (5 bases). Looked up from germline, CDR1 is SGHAT and CDR2 is FQNNGV. Trimming shortened V by 4 bases and J by 0 bases, and 13 bases separated the two germline ends. This CDR3 contains 16 residues. The chain's CDR3 is CASSSPRVSSGNTIYF. The CDR3 DNA follows: TGTGCCAGCAGCTCCCCCAGGGTTAGCTCTGGAAACACCATATATTTT. Full variable domain (outside the CDR3, taken from reference TRBV11-2 and TRBJ1-3): EAGVAQSPRYKIIEKRQSVAFWCNPISGHATLYWYQQILGQGPKLLIQFQNNGVVDDSQLPKDRFSAERLKGVDSTLKIQPAKLEDSAVYLCASSSPRVSSGNTIYFGEGSWLTVV.

Of note for this clone: This sample also contains other DNA sequences that code for the same CDR3. The chain is built from TRBV28 and TRBJ2-7; 7 bases are a match to TRBD1. V gave up 3 bases and J gave up 3 bases; unmatched junction bases: 2. The CDR3 sequence is 13 residues long. Germline V CDR1 and CDR2: MDHEN, SYDVKM. The chain's CDR3 is CASSLGQLYEQYF. CDR3 nucleotides: TGTGCCAGCAGTTTGGGACAGCTCTACGAGCAGTACTTC.

In the case of this clone: Within the sample, other DNA sequences also encode this same CDR3. The genes are TRBV18 and TRBJ2-5; unclear D gene. Germline assignment: CDR1 KGHSH and CDR2 LQKENI. V was clipped by 0 bases and J by 0 bases, with 8 bases between them. The CDR3 loop spans 15 amino acids. The DNA for the CDR3 is TGTGCCAGCTCACCACCGGTCCGGTACCAAGAGACCCAGTACTTC. Residues: CASSPPVRYQETQYF.

The chain couples TRBV10-3 to TRBJ2-7; tentative D call: TRBD2 (5 bases). This CDR3 spans 12 amino acids. Between the trimmed V and J ends, which lost 6 bases and 7 bases, there was a span of 13 bases. Looked up from germline, CDR1 is ENHRY and CDR2 is SYGVKD. Here the CDR3 reads CAISSGPGEQYF. CDR3 nucleotide sequence: TGTGCCATCAGCTCCGGCCCGGGGGAGCAGTACTTC.

This sequence joins TRBV10-3 and TRBJ1-5; D is uncertain. CDR1 and CDR2 (germline): ENHRY, SYGVKD. V shed 0 bases and J shed 5 bases, with 5 bases lying between them. The CDR3 is made up of 13 amino acids. CDR3 protein: CAISESIDQPQHF. As DNA, the CDR3 is TGTGCCATCAGTGAGTCGATAGATCAGCCCCAGCATTTT.

CDR3 DNA: TGTGCCAGCAGCTTAGGGACTGGCGCAGATACGCAGTATTTT. Translation: CASSLGTGADTQYF. The V call is TRBV5-6, the J call TRBJ2-3, with a possible D match to TRBD2 (6 bases). The CDR3 totals 14 residues. V was shortened by 2 bases and J by 4 bases, with 11 bases between the two germline ends. Germline CDR1 SGHDT, CDR2 YYEEEE.

This chain connects TRBV7-9 to TRBJ2-7; D is possibly TRBD2 (5 bases). Trimming stripped 1 base from V and 7 bases from J, with 14 bases between. CDR1 is SEHNR and CDR2 is FQNEAQ in the germline V gene (reference sequence). This CDR3 has 14 residues. This chain's CDR3 is CASSLVSGVGEQYF. CDR3 DNA: TGTGCCAGCAGCTTAGTTTCCGGGGTTGGGGAGCAGTACTTC.

The chain has TRBV10-3 and TRBJ2-2; D is tentatively TRBD1 or TRBD2 (6 bases each). Per the germline V gene, CDR1 is ENHRY and CDR2 is SYGVKD. The CDR3 has 17 amino acids. Trimming took off 0 bases at V and 4 bases at J, with 15 bases between the two ends. Here the CDR3 DNA reads TGTGCCATCAGTGAGTCGGATTGGGGGGCCGGCACCGGGGAGCTGTTTTTT. Its protein is CAISESDWGAGTGELFF.

J is TRBJ2-7 and V is TRBV30; TRBD1 or TRBD2 may be the D gene (5 bases each). The germline V gene has CDR1 GTSNPN and CDR2 SVGIG (reference sequence). This CDR3 is built from 12 residues. With 3 bases removed from V and 2 bases from J, the gap between germline ends came to 8 bases. In nucleotides, the CDR3 is TGTGCCTGGAGAGAGGGGACCTACGAGCAGTACTTC. Protein: CAWREGTYEQYF.

This CDR3 reads CASSGTDGRRNTEAFF. In DNA, the CDR3 is TGTGCCAGCAGCGGCACGGATGGTCGGAGAAACACTGAAGCTTTCTTT. The chain couples TRBV5-4 to TRBJ1-1; the D is unclear. This CDR3 region has 16 residues. V gave up 4 bases and J gave up 2 bases, with 18 bases separating them. The germline CDR1 and CDR2 sequences are SGHNT and YYREEE (reference sequence).

This clone is a singleton in its sample. This sequence joins TRBV7-9 and TRBJ2-2; D might be TRBD2 (6 bases). The germline CDR1 and CDR2 sequences are SEHNR and FQNEAQ (reference sequence). The CDR3 is 18 amino acids. Trimming left V 1 base short and J 3 bases short, with 18 bases between. The CDR3 protein is CASSLGVAAVWDTGELFF. DNA of the CDR3: TGTGCCAGCAGCTTAGGCGTAGCGGCCGTTTGGGACACCGGGGAGCTGTTTTTT.

A word on this clone: Other nucleotide sequences from this sample produce the same CDR3. The chain uses TRBV30 and TRBJ1-5; D perhaps matches TRBD1 (5 bases). There are 14 residues in the CDR3. The germline gives CDR1 GTSNPN, CDR2 SVGIG (reference sequence). The V gene lost 3 bases and the J gene lost 2 bases, with 11 bases spanning the gap. The CDR3 here is CAWSLGGGNQPQHF. The CDR3 DNA reads as TGTGCCTGGAGCCTGGGAGGGGGCAATCAGCCCCAGCATTTT.

This clone was recorded only once. The chain recombines TRBV2 with TRBJ2-3; 8 nucleotides align to TRBD2. The CDR3 is 15 amino acids. CDR1 and CDR2 (germline): SNHLY, FYNNEI. The junction had 10 bases not matched to a gene; V was cut back by 8 bases and J by 3 bases. The CDR3 protein is CASAVGRVGTDTQYF. Written as DNA, the CDR3 is TGTGCCAGCGCGGTCGGGAGGGTAGGGACAGATACGCAGTATTTT.

This clone appeared a single time. The genes are TRBV5-8 and TRBJ2-2; 10 bases are shared with TRBD2. The V and J ends lost 2 bases and 8 bases, in that order; junction bases with no gene match: 12. The CDR3 runs to 17 residues. In germline, CDR1 is SGHTS, CDR2 YDEGEE. The CDR3 sequence: CASSFTRLAGVSGELFF. The CDR3 DNA is TGTGCCAGCAGCTTCACTAGACTAGCGGGCGTCTCGGGGGAGCTGTTTTTT.

The gene calls are TRBV9 and TRBJ1-4; possible D gene TRBD1, 5 bases. Germline assignment: CDR1 SGDLS and CDR2 YYNGEE. The CDR3 covers 15 residues. V dropped 0 bases and J dropped 5 bases, with 11 bases sitting between them. For the CDR3, the DNA is TGTGCCAGCAGCGTAGGACAGTGGGAAAATGAAAAACTGTTTTTT. This translates into CASSVGQWENEKLFF.

V gene TRBV30 combines with J gene TRBJ1-2; a possible D gene is TRBD1 (6 bases). Germline V lookup: CDR1 GTSNPN, CDR2 SVGIG (reference sequence). CDR3 length: 13 residues. Trimming took off 0 bases at V and 8 bases at J, with 13 bases between the two ends. CDR3 amino acids: CAWSVWTVRGYTF. CDR3 bases: TGTGCCTGGAGTGTTTGGACAGTACGGGGCTACACCTTC.